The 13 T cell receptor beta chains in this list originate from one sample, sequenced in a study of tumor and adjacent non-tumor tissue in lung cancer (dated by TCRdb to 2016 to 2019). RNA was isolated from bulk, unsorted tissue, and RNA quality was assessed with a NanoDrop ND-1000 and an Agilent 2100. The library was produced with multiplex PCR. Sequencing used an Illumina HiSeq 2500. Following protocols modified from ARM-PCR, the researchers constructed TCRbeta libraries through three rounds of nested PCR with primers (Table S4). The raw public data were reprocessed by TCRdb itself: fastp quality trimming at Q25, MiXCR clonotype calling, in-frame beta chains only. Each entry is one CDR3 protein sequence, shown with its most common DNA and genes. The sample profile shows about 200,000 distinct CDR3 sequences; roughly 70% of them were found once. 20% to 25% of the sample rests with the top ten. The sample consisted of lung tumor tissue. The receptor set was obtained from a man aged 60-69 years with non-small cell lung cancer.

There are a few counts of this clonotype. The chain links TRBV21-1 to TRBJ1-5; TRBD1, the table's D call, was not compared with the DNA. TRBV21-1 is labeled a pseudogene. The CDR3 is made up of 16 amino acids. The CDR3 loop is CASSKVPDRSNQPQHF. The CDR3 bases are TGTGCCAGCAGCAAAGTGCCGGACAGGAGCAATCAGCCCCAGCATTTT.

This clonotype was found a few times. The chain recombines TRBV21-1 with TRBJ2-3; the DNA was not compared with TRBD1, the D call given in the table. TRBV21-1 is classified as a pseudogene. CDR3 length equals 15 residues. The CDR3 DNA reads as TGTGCCAGCAGTAGGGGGCCGGAGATCGCAGATACGCAGTATTTT. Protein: CASSRGPEIADTQYF.

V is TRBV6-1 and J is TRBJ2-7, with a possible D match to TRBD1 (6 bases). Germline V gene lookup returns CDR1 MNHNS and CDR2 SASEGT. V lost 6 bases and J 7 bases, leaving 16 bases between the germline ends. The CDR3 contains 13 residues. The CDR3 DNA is TGTGCCAGCAGAAGGACAGTGATAGGGGAGCAGTACTTC. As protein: CASRRTVIGEQYF.

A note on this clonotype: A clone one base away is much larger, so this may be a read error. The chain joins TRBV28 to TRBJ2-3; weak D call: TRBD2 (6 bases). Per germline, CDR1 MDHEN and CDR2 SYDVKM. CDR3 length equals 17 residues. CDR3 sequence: CASSSTRYEQSTDSQYF. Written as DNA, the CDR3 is TGTGCCAGCAGTTCGACTAGATATGAGCAAAGCACAGATTCGCAGTATTTT.

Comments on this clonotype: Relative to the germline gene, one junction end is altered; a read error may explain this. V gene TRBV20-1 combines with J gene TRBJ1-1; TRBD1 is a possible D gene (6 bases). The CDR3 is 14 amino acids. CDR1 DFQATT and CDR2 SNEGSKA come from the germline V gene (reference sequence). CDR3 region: CSTRGGGAVTEAFF. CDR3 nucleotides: TGCAGTACTAGAGGCGGGGGGGCAGTCACCGAAGCTTTCTTT.

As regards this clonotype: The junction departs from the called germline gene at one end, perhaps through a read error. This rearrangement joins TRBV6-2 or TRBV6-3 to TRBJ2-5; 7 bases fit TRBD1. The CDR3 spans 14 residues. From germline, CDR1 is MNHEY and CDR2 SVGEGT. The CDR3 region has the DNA TGTGCCAGGAGTTACCTCCGCAGGGGGGAGACCCAGTACTTC. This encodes CARSYLRRGETQYF.

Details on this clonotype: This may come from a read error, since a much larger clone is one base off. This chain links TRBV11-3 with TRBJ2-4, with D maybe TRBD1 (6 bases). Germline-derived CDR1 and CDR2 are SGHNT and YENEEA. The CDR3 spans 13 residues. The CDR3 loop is CAGSRTVKNIQYF. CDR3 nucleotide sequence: TGTGCCGGCAGCCGGACAGTTAAGAACATTCAGTACTTC.

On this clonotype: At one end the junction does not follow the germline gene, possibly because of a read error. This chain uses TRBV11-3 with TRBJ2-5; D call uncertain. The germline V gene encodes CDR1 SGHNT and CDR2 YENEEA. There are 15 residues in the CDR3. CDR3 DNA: TGTGCCAGCAGATTAGGCCGCTTAGGCCAAGAGACCAAATACTTC. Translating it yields CASRLGRLGQETKYF.

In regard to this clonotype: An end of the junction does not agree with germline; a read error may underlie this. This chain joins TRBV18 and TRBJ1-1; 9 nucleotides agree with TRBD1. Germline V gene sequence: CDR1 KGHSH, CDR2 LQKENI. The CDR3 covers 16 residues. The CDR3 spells CASSPRTGEFGTEAIF. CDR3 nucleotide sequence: TGTGCCAGCTCACCACGGACAGGGGAGTTCGGCACTGAAGCTATCTTT.

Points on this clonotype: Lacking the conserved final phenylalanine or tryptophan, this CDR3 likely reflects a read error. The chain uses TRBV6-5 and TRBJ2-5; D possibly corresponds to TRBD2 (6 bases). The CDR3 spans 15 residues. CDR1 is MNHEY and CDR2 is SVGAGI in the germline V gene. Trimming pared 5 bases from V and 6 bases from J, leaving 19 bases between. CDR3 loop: CASSPRLGAIKTQYI. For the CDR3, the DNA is TGTGCCAGCAGTCCTCGACTAGGGGCAATCAAGACCCAGTACATC.

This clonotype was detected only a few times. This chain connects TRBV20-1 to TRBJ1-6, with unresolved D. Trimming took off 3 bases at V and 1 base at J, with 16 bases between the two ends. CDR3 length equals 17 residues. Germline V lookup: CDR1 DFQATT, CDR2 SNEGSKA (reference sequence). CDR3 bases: TGCAGTGCTAGGCCCTTAAGGGCACAATCCTATAATTCACCCCTCCACTTT. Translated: CSARPLRAQSYNSPLHF.

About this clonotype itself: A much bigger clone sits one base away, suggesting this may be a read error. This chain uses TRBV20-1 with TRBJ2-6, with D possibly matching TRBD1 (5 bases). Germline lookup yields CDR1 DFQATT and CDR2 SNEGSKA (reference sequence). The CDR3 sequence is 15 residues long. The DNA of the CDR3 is TGCAGTGCTTCGACCCAAGGCTCTGGGGCCAAAGTCCTGACTTTC. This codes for CSASTQGSGAKVLTF.

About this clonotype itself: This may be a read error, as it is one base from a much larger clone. This chain's CDR3 is CSARSRTGGSGELFF. The CDR3 coding sequence is TGCAGTGCTAGGTCGAGGACAGGGGGGTCCGGGGAGCTGTTTTTT. This chain connects TRBV20-1 to TRBJ2-2, with 10 bases identical to TRBD1. There are 15 residues in the CDR3. V trimming: 3 bases; J trimming: 6 bases; junction bases outside the gene matches: 7. In germline, CDR1 is DFQATT, CDR2 SNEGSKA (reference sequence).